This T cell receptor (beta chain) was observed in a study of PD-L1 blockade in urothelial cancer. Study-level background: Patients went on atezolizumab in about 2014, receiving 1,200 mg intravenously every 3 weeks. Of some 29 patients, around 25 were males with bladder-origin urothelial cancer. In tumor samples, T cells numbered a median of approximately 1,400.

Synthetically made TCR analog templates were put into each PCR as spikes. Sequencing used immunoSEQ multiplex PCR; TCRdb keeps in-frame clones, though not all of them. Found here are some 35,000 clones, roughly 36% of them singletons; the top ten hold more than 8.5%. In germline, CDR1 is LNHDA, CDR2 SQIVND (reference sequence). V lost 3 bases and J 4 bases, leaving 8 bases between the germline ends. The CDR3 runs to 13 residues. This clone has just one count. This chain links TRBV19 with TRBJ2-3; D is unresolved. The sequence came from a man aged 55 to 70 with urothelial cancer. The sequenced sample was tumor tissue, obtained before atezolizumab (anti-PD-L1) treatment. In nucleotides, the CDR3 is TGTGCCAGTAGTATTCAAAGAGCAGATACGCAGTATTTT. As protein: CASSIQRADTQYF.